A selection of T cell receptor beta chains follows, all from one sample in a study of PD-L1 blockade in urothelial cancer. The table came from immunoSEQ multiplex PCR; TCRdb's copy has only in-frame clones and leaves some out. The table shows approximately 50,000 clones, with about 86% occurring only once. The specimen was PBMCs, collected around atezolizumab (anti-PD-L1) treatment. These receptors originate from a man in his 70s with urothelial cancer. CDR3s include the opening cysteine and the closing phenylalanine or tryptophan. D genes are given only for firm matches. Rows give clone size only sometimes, using once, few, many, or a class for an expanded clone.

J	D	length	size	V	DNA	CDR3
TRBJ1-1	-	14	-	TRBV6-1	TGTGCCACTAATACGGGGACACTTAACACTGAAGCTTTCTTT	CATNTGTLNTEAFF
TRBJ1-1	-	13	-	TRBV5-4	TGTGCCACCTTGGACGGGAAGAACACTGAAGCTTTCTTT	CATLDGKNTEAFF
TRBJ1-2	-	13	-	TRBV5-1	TGCGCCAGCAGCTTGGGGCGGATCTATGGCTACACCTTC	CASSLGRIYGYTF
TRBJ2-7	-	14	few	TRBV18	TGTGCCAGCTCAATAGGCAAGGGGCCCAACGAGCAGTACTTC	CASSIGKGPNEQYF
TRBJ2-3	TRBD2	15	-	TRBV6-1	TGTGCCAGCAGTTTAGCGGGAGGCTGGACAGATACGCAGTATTTT	CASSLAGGWTDTQYF
TRBJ2-3	-	15	-	TRBV2	TGTGCCAGCAGTGACAGGGTGAGGCTGAAAGATACGCAGTATTTT	CASSDRVRLKDTQYF
TRBJ2-4	TRBD1	15	-	TRBV28	TGTGCCAGCAGTAGGGACAGGGGAGCCAAAAACATTCAGTACTTC	CASSRDRGAKNIQYF
TRBJ1-2	-	12	-	TRBV2	TGTGCCAGCAGTGAGAGAGGCTATGGCTACACCTTC	CASSERGYGYTF
TRBJ1-1	TRBD1	13	few	TRBV30	TGTGCCTGGATAAGACAGGGGAACACTGAAGCTTTCTTT	CAWIRQGNTEAFF
TRBJ2-3	TRBD2	16	-	TRBV9	TGTGCCAGCAGCGTAGTCGGCGGGGGGGCTGGGGATACGCAGTATTTT	CASSVVGGGAGDTQYF
TRBJ1-1	TRBD1	13	few	TRBV4-2	TGTGCCAGCGGGACAGGGGCGAACACTGAAGCTTTCTTT	CASGTGANTEAFF
TRBJ1-1	-	16	-	TRBV5-6	TGTGCCAGCAGCTTGCTCGGGGGAGAAAGGAACACTGAAGCTTTCTTT	CASSLLGGERNTEAFF
TRBJ1-2	-	15	-	TRBV7-2	TGTGCCAGCAGCTTCCTGGGGGAGGGTCCCTATGGCTACACCTTC	CASSFLGEGPYGYTF
TRBJ1-5	-	13	-	TRBV6-5	TGTGCCAGCAGTTACCGCGGCAATCAGCCCCAGCATTTT	CASSYRGNQPQHF
TRBJ1-1	-	11	once	TRBV20-1	TGCAGTGCTAGGGCATCCACTGAAGCTTTCTTT	CSARASTEAFF
TRBJ1-2	-	13	-	TRBV7-9	TGTGCCGGGGGGGAGGAAGCTAACTATGGCTACACCTTC	CAGGEEANYGYTF
TRBJ1-2	-	13	-	TRBV30	TGTGCCTGGAGTGATGTCAGGGGCTATGGCTACACCTTC	CAWSDVRGYGYTF
TRBJ2-3	-	14	-	TRBV27	TGTGCCAGCAGTTTCCGTCCTTTCACAGATACGCAGTATTTT	CASSFRPFTDTQYF
TRBJ2-5	TRBD1	16	-	TRBV5-4	TGTGCCAGCAGCCGCAATATTAGACAGGGAGAAGAGACCCAGTACTTC	CASSRNIRQGEETQYF
TRBJ2-1	TRBD2	17	-	TRBV7-2	TGTGCCAGCAGCCACGGGACTAGCGGGGGGTGGGTCCATGAGCAGTTCTTC	CASSHGTSGGWVHEQFF
TRBJ1-4	-	15	-	TRBV6-1	TGTGCCAGCAGTCGGGTTTTCGCCACTAATGAAAAACTGTTTTTT	CASSRVFATNEKLFF
TRBJ1-1	-	12	-	TRBV6-5	TGTGCCAGCAGTCAAGGGGCGACTGAAGCTTTCTTT	CASSQGATEAFF
TRBJ1-5	TRBD1	15	-	TRBV7-9	TGTGCCAGCAGCTTAGATACAGGGGACTATCAGCCCCAGCATTTT	CASSLDTGDYQPQHF
TRBJ2-3	-	14	-	TRBV6-5	TGTGCCAGCAACTCTTTGACAGCGACAGATACGCAGTATTTT	CASNSLTATDTQYF
TRBJ2-5	TRBD1	15	-	TRBV7-8	TGTGCCAGCAGCATAGGACAGGGGTGGCTTGGGACCCAGTACTTC	CASSIGQGWLGTQYF
TRBJ1-1	-	14	-	TRBV19	TGTGCCAGTAGCCCTCGCCAGGGGAGAACTGAAGCTTTCTTT	CASSPRQGRTEAFF
TRBJ2-5	TRBD2	16	once	TRBV6-6	TGTGCCAGCAGTTACTCGACTAGCGGGGTGCCAGAGACCCAGTACTTC	CASSYSTSGVPETQYF
TRBJ2-7	TRBD1	14	-	TRBV6-5	TGTGCCAGCAGGGACAGACAGGGAAACTACGAGCAGTACTTC	CASRDRQGNYEQYF
TRBJ1-2	TRBD1	15	-	TRBV27	TGTGCCAGCAGTTTATTGGCAGGGGGCTCTGGTGGCTACACCTTC	CASSLLAGGSGGYTF
TRBJ2-1	TRBD2	14	-	TRBV19	TGTGCCAGTAGTGGGCGGGAGTCTAGTTATGAGCAGTTCTTC	CASSGRESSYEQFF
TRBJ2-1	-	14	-	TRBV4-3	TGCGCCAGCAGCCAATTCAGGACAGTCAATGAGCAGTTCTTC	CASSQFRTVNEQFF
TRBJ2-1	TRBD2	16	once	TRBV4-1	TGCGCCAGCAGCCATGCTAGCGGGGGGACTTACAATGAGCAGTTCTTC	CASSHASGGTYNEQFF
TRBJ2-4	-	12	-	TRBV29-1	TGCAGTACTCGACAGGGAGGAGACATTCAGTACTTC	CSTRQGGDIQYF
TRBJ2-2	TRBD1	16	-	TRBV9	TGTGCCAGCGAGAAAGGGGACAGGGGGCGAGTCGGGGAGCTGTTTTTT	CASEKGDRGRVGELFF
TRBJ1-2	TRBD1	13	-	TRBV9	TGTGCCAGCAGCCTTGGACAGGGAGGTGGCTACACCTTC	CASSLGQGGGYTF
TRBJ1-4	-	15	-	TRBV5-6	TGTGCCAGCACCATTCAAACGGCCCGGGATGAAAAACTGTTTTTT	CASTIQTARDEKLFF
TRBJ1-2	TRBD1	16	-	TRBV9	TGTGCCAGCATCAGGGACAGGGTATTACCTAACTATGGCTACACCTTC	CASIRDRVLPNYGYTF
TRBJ2-7	-	12	-	TRBV28	TGTGCCAGCAGTAACAGGGCCTACGAGCAGTACTTC	CASSNRAYEQYF
TRBJ2-6	-	14	-	TRBV14	TGTGCCAGCAGCTATCTCTCTGGGGCCAACGTCCTGACTTTC	CASSYLSGANVLTF
TRBJ1-5	TRBD1	17	-	TRBV19	TGTGCCAGTAGTATACCGCGAGGGGACAGGGTCAATCAGCCCCAGCATTTT	CASSIPRGDRVNQPQHF
TRBJ2-5	-	14	-	TRBV7-8	TGTGCCAGCAGCTTGGGGCCCCTCCAAGAGACCCAGTACTTC	CASSLGPLQETQYF